This T cell receptor (beta chain) is from a study of molecular identifiers for immune sequencing clone quantification. TCRdb independently ran MiXCR on the PCR reads; one entry per CDR3 protein. The data contain 75,000 to 100,000 distinct CDR3 sequences, around 19% of them seen just once; the ten biggest clones take up 0.7% to 0.95%. The sample holds many counts of this clonotype. Trimming cost V 8 bases and J 4 bases, with 20 bases left between them. There are 15 residues in the CDR3. This TCR came from a human donor in good health. Some libraries in this study had Jurkat cell RNA spiked in. The chain joins TRBV12-3 or TRBV12-4 to TRBJ1-1; D not resolved. Sequenced material: naive CD8+ T cells from blood, with Jurkat cell RNA spiked in. Subset reported: FACS-sorted CD8+CD4-CCR7+CD45RA+ naive T cells. The CDR3 nucleotides read TGTGCCAGCTCGGGCATACTCGTTGATAGCACTGAAGCTTTCTTT. It yields the protein CASSGILVDSTEAFF.